The T cell receptor beta chain described here comes from a study of Graves' ophthalmopathy and Graves' hyperthyroidism. Study conclusions and caveats: In blood, most expanded thyroid clonotypes above 0.001 frequency were also detected. With about 71% sensitivity and roughly 76% specificity, the model predicted ophthalmopathy progression.

Amplified material comprised TCR beta CDR3 regions derived from RNA transcripts. First-round RT-PCR relied on HTBI primers, and a second-round multiplex PCR came next. TCRdb re-derived calls from the multiplex PCR reads in MiXCR, one entry per CDR3 protein. This table has about 500,000 distinct CDR3 sequences, just under 40% appearing once. Concerning this clonotype: What it binds is unknown.

Germline CDR1 SGHTA, CDR2 FQGNSA. This CDR3 region has 17 residues. J lost 2 bases, V lost 5 bases, and 14 bases had no gene match. The sequence was collected from an adult man with Graves' hyperthyroidism. The chain is built from TRBV7-2 and TRBJ1-1, with 7 bases identical to TRBD1. Source material: peripheral blood or thyroid tissue (not recorded which). In DNA form, the CDR3 reads TGTGCCAGCAGCCCCGCCAATCCGGGACAGAGCAACACTGAAGCTTTCTTT. This encodes CASSPANPGQSNTEAFF.